This TCR beta chain was recovered during a study of T cells in Graves' hyperthyroidism and ophthalmopathy. Note on this clonotype: An end of the junction differs from the germline gene, which may be a read error.

The PBMCs had their origin in 7.5 to 10 ml of fresh peripheral blood. Amplification of TCR beta CDR3 regions was performed using RNA transcripts as template. TCR CDR3 regions were first amplified by RT-PCR with HTBI primers. One entry per CDR3 protein results from TCRdb running MiXCR on the multiplex PCR reads. The sample includes about 500,000 distinct CDR3 sequences, roughly 15% of them seen just once. The receptor comes from a woman under 40 with Graves' ophthalmopathy. The sample was blood.

CDR3 residues: CGSSSNSNQPQHF. The CDR3 DNA reads as TGTGGCAGCAGTTCTAATAGCAATCAGCCCCAGCATTTT. The chain links TRBV6-5 to TRBJ1-5; D is undetermined. Germline values: CDR1 MNHEY, CDR2 SVGAGI. The CDR3 is made up of 13 amino acids.